This TCR beta chain was profiled in a study of Graves' ophthalmopathy and Graves' hyperthyroidism. Whole-study results and caveats: Classification of ophthalmopathy versus stable hyperthyroidism by a 13-signature model yielded under 90% sensitivity and 70% to 83% specificity.

Trimming took off 9 bases at V and 7 bases at J, with 13 bases between the two ends. This CDR3 is 13 amino acids long. Germline assignment: CDR1 MGHDK and CDR2 SYGVNS. In its sample, this clonotype was seen once. Its target is not known. The PBMCs used were ones drawn from about 9.2 ml of fresh peripheral blood. Researchers took RNA transcripts and amplified TCR beta CDR3 regions from them. Following a first-round RT-PCR that used HTBI primers, a second-round multiplex PCR was carried out. Via MiXCR, TCRdb re-called the multiplex PCR reads, giving one row per CDR3 protein. The repertoire includes around 670,000 distinct CDR3 sequences, roughly two fifths of them detected once, and approximately 46% sits in the top ten.

The TCR was taken from an adult man with Graves' ophthalmopathy. The genes are TRBV25-1 and TRBJ1-6; D unclear. Sequences were obtained from peripheral blood. DNA for the CDR3: TGTGCCAGTTTCACGGGAGGGAATTCACCCCTCCACTTT. Translation: CASFTGGNSPLHF.